This TCR beta chain came from a study of cytomegalovirus exposure and HLA in healthy donors. General observations from the study: Some V segments could not be told apart, so they were left out, TRBV6-2 and TRBV6-3 among them. Presence/absence analyses rested on an assumption that sequencing depth was roughly uniform across donors.

As for this clone: Its matching antigen is unknown.

CDR3 length: 18 amino acids. The V gene end was trimmed by 3 bases and the J gene end by 0 bases; junction bases not matched to a gene: 9. Per the germline V gene, CDR1 is KGHSH and CDR2 is LQKENI. The PCR employed 60 Vbeta primers together with 13 Jbeta primers. The method was immunoSEQ multiplex PCR; TCRdb's version includes in-frame clones alone and lacks a portion of them. The table shows about 170,000 clones, with about 59% occurring only once. This TCR came from a middle-aged man in good health and CMV-seronegative. The V and J genes are TRBV18 and TRBJ1-3; 9 bases agree with TRBD1. Sequencing was done on a sample of PBMCs. Here the CDR3 DNA reads TGTGCCAGCTCACCTACAGGGGGCGCGTTGAGCTCTGGAAACACCATATATTTT. Protein product: CASSPTGGALSSGNTIYF.